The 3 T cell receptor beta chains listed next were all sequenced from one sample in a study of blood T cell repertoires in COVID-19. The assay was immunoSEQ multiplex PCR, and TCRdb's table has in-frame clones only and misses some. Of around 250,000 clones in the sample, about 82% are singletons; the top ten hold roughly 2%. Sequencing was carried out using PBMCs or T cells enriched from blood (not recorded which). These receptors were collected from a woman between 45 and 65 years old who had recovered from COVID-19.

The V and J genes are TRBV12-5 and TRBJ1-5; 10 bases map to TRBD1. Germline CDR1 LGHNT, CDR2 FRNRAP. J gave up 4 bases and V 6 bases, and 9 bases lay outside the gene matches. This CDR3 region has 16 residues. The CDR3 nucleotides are TGTGCTAGTGGCCCGACAGGGGGCAAGTCGAATCAGCCCCAGCATTTT. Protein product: CASGPTGGKSNQPQHF.

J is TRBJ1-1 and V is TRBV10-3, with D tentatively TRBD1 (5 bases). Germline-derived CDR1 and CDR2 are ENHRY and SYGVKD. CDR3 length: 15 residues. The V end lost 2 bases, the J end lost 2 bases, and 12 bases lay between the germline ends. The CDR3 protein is CAISEGRGSNTEAFF. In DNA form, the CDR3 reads TGTGCCATCAGTGAGGGTAGGGGCAGTAACACTGAAGCTTTCTTT.

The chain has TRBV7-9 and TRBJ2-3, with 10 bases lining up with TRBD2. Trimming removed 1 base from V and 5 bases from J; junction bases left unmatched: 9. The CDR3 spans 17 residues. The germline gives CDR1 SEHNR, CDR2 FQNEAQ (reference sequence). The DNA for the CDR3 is TGTGCCAGCAGCTTAGGAGCGGGAGGGCCTGGGGGAGATACGCAGTATTTT. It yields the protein CASSLGAGGPGGDTQYF.